This TCR beta chain was identified in a study of blood T cell repertoires in COVID-19. In the study's own analysis: Cell counts per sample came from amplifying reference gene primers. The assay was immunoSEQ multiplex PCR, and TCRdb's table has in-frame clones only and misses some. Clone size and the V and J calls come from that table; the DNA yielded D and trimming. Of about 82,000 clones listed, roughly 82% are singletons. As to this clone: A read error may produce the germline difference seen at one junction end.

The CDR3 contains 16 residues. Germline V gives CDR1 LGHDT, CDR2 YNNKEL (reference sequence). The rearrangement joins TRBV3-1 (or the pseudogene TRBV3-2) to TRBJ2-2; D may be TRBD2 (6 bases). This sequence originates from a man aged 45-65 years with active or convalescent COVID-19. Material for sequencing was peripheral blood. CDR3 DNA: TGTGCCAGCAGCCAAGTGGGGCTAGCGAATACCGGGGAGCTGTTTTTT. Translating it yields CASSQVGLANTGELFF.